The TCR beta chain described here comes from a study of OX40 agonist ivuxolimab in advanced cancers. Turning to the study itself: Patients received ivuxolimab, an agonistic anti-OX40 (CD134) antibody. Partial responses were observed in three patients, of whom one had hepatocellular carcinoma and two had cutaneous melanoma.

Comments on this clone: The antigen remains unidentified.

Some clones are missing from TCRdb's copy, which holds only in-frame ones; the method was immunoSEQ multiplex PCR. Among tens of thousands of clones listed, more than 75% were seen once. Germline loops: CDR1 WNHNN, CDR2 SYGVQD (reference sequence). Deletions cut 6 bases from V and 6 bases from J, with 11 bases between. The CDR3 runs 12 residues. Whole-study results and caveats: Partial responders at 0.1-3.0 mg/kg showed near-lowest clonal expansion. Compared with CD4+, CD8+ T cells on average had more expanded clones.

The chain carries TRBV10-1 and TRBJ1-2; D might be TRBD1 (5 bases). This TCR derives from an adult with an advanced solid tumor such as melanoma, head and neck, liver or kidney cancer. The sequencing used CD4+ or CD8+ T cells sorted from blood, collected in a trial of the OX40 agonist ivuxolimab. The CDR3 region is CASRTGGDGYTF. In nucleotides, the CDR3 is TGCGCCAGCAGGACCGGGGGGGATGGCTACACCTTC.